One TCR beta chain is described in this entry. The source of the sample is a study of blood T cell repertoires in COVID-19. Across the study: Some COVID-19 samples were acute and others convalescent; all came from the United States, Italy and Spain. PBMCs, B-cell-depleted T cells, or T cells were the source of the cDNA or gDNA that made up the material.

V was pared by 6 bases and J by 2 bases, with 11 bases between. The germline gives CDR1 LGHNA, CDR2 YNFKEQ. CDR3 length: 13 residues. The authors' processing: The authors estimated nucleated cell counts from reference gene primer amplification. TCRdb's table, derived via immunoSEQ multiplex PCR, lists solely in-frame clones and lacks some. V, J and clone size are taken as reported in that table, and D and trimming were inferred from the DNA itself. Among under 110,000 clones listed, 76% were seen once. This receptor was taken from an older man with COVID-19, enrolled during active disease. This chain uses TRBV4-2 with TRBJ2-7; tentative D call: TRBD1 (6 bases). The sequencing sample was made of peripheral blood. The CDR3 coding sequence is TGTGCCAGCAGAGGACAGTCCGCCTACGAGCAGTACTTC. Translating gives CASRGQSAYEQYF.